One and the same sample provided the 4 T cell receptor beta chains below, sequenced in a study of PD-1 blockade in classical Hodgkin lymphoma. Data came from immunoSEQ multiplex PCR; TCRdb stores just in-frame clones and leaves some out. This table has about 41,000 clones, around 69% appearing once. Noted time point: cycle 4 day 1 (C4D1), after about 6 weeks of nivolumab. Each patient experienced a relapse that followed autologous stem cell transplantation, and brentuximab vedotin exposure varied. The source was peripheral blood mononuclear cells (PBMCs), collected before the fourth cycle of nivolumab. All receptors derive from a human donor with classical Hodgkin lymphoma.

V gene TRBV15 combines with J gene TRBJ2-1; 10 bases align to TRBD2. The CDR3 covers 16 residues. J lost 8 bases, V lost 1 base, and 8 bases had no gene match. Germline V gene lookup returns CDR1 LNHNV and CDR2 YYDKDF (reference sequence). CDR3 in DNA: TGTGCCACCAGCAGAGTGGGAAGCGGGGGGGCTTATGAGCAGTTCTTC. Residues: CATSRVGSGGAYEQFF.

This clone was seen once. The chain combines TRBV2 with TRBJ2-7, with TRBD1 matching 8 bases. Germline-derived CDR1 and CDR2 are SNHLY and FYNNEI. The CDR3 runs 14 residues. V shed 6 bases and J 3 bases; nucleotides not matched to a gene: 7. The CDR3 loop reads CASRDQTGDYEQYF. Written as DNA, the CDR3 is TGTGCCAGCAGGGACCAGACAGGGGACTACGAGCAGTACTTC.

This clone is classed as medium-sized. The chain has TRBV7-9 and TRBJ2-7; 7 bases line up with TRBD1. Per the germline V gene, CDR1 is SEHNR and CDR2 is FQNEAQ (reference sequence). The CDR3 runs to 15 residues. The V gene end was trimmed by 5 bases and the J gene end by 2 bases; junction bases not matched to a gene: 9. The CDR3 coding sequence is TGTGCCAGCAGCCAGCTTACAGGGGCCGCCTACGAGCAGTACTTC. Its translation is CASSQLTGAAYEQYF.

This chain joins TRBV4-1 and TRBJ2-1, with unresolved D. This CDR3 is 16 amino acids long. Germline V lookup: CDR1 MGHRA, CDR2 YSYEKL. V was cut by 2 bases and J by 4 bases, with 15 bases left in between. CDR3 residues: CASSQMDLFTYNEQFF. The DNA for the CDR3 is TGCGCCAGCAGCCAAATGGACCTCTTCACTTACAATGAGCAGTTCTTC.